The entry below gives a single T cell receptor (beta chain) sequence along with its context. Antigen unknown. This sample is drawn from a study of T-cell memory formation after mild COVID-19. Study in general: Across donors, TCR clusters were largely donor specific. Whole-study findings and limits: SARS-CoV-2 specificity of second-wave clones peaking day 37 was unconfirmed. Clones contracting over day 15 to 85 were CD4/CD8 balanced, with later expanders leaning CD4+.

The V and J ends lost 8 bases and 1 base respectively, with 9 bases between them. The CDR3 has 12 residues. CDR1 and CDR2 from the germline V gene are ENHRY and SYGVKD. Researchers used 5'RACE with constant-segment primers to make TCR alpha and TCR beta cDNA libraries that carry sample barcodes and UMIs. Via MiXCR, TCRdb re-called the 5' RACE reads, giving one row per CDR3 protein. The repertoire has fewer than 500,000 distinct CDR3 sequences, approximately 25% of them found once; the top ten carry about 12%. Sequenced sample: PBMCs or a T cell subset sorted from them (not recorded which). The chain links TRBV10-3 to TRBJ2-7; unclear D gene. The receptor was isolated from an adult woman who had mild COVID-19 (a few samples of this study predate the infection). Cell type and time point are not known. CDR3 residues: CAIGRSSYEQYF. The CDR3 DNA is TGTGCCATCGGAAGGTCATCCTACGAGCAGTACTTC.